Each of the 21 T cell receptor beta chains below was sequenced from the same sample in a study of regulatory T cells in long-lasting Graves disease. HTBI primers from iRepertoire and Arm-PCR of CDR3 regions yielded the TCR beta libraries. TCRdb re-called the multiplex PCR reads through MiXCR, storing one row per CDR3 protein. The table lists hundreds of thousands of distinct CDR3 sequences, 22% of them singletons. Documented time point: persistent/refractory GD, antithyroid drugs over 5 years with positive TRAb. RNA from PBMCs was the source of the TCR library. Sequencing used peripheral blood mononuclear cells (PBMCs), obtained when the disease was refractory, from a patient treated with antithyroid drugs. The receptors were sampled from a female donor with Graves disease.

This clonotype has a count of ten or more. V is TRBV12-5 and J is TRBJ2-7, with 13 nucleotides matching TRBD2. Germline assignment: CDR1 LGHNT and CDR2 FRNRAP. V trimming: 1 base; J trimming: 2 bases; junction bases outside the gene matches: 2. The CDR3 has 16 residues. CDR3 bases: TGTGCTAGTGGTTTGGGAGGACTAGCGGGGGCCTACGAGCAGTACTTC. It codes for CASGLGGLAGAYEQYF. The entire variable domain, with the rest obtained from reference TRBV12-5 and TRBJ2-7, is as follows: DARVTQTPRHKVTEMGQEVTMRCQPILGHNTVFWYRQTMMQGLELLAYFRNRAPLDDSGMPKDRFSAEMPDATLATLKIQPSEPRDSAVYFCASGLGGLAGAYEQYFGPGTRLTVT.

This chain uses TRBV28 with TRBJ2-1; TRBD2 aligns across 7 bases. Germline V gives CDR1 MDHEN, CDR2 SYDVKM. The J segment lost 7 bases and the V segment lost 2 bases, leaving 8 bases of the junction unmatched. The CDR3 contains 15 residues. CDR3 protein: CASSLAGDRRNEQFF. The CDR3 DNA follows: TGTGCCAGCAGTTTAGCGGGGGACCGTCGGAATGAGCAGTTCTTC.

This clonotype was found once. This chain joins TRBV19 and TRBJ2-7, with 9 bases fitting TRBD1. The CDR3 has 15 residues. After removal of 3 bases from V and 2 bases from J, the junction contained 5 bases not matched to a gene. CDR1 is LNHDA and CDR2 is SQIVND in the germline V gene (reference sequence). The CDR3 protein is CASSISWTGAYEQYF. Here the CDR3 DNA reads TGTGCCAGTAGTATTTCCTGGACAGGGGCCTACGAGCAGTACTTC.

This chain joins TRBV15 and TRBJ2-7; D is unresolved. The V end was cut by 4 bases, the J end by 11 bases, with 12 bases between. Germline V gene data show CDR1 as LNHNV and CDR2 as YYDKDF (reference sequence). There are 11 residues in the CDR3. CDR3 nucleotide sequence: TGTGCCACCAGCACCTTAGAACCCAAGTACTTC. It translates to CATSTLEPKYF.

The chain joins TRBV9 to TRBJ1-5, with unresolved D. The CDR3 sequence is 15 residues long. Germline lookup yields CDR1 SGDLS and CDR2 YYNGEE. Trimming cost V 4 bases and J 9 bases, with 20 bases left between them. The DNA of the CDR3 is TGTGCCAGCAGCTCCGGGGAGGTCTCCTCGAGGCCCCAGCATTTT. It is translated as CASSSGEVSSRPQHF.

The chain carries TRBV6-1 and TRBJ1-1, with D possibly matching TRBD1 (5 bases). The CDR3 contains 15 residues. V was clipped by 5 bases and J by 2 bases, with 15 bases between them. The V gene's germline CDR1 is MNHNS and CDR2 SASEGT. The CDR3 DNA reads TGTGCCAGCAGTCACTCGTGGGGGGACAACACTGAAGCTTTCTTT. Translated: CASSHSWGDNTEAFF.

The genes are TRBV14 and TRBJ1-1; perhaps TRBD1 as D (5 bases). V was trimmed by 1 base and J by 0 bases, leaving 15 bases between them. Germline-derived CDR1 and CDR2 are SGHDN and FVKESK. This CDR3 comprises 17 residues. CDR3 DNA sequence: TGTGCCAGCAGCCAAGGATACAGGCGCTTCATGAACACTGAAGCTTTCTTT. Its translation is CASSQGYRRFMNTEAFF. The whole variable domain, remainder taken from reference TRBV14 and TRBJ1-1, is EAGVTQFPSHSVIEKGQTVTLRCDPISGHDNLYWYRRVMGKEIKFLLHFVKESKQDESGMPNNRFLAERTGGTYSTLKVQPAELEDSGVYFCASSQGYRRFMNTEAFFGQGTRLTVV.

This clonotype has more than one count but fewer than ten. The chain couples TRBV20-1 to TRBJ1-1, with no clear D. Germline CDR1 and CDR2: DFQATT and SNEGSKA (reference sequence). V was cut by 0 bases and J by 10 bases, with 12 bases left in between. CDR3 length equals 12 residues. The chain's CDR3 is CSARDPNSGAFF. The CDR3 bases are TGCAGTGCTAGAGACCCCAATTCGGGAGCTTTCTTT.

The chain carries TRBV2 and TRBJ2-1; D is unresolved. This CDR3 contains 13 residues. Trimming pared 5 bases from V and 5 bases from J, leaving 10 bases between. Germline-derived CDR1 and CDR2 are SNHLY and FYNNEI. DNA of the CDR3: TGTGCCAGCAGTTACTCCGGTGACAATGAGCAGTTCTTC. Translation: CASSYSGDNEQFF.

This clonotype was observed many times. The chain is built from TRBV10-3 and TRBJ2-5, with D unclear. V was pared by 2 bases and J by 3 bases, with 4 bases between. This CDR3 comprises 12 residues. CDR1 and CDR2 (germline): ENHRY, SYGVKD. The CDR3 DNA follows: TGTGCCATCAGTGAGAGGGAAGAGACCCAGTACTTC. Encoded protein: CAISEREETQYF.

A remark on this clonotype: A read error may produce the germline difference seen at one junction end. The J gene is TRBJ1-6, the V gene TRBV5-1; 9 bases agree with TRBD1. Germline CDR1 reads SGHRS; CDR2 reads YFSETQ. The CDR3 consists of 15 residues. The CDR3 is CASSDRDRVNSPLRF. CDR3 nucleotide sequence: TGCGCCAGCAGCGACCGGGACAGGGTCAATTCACCCCTCCGCTTT.

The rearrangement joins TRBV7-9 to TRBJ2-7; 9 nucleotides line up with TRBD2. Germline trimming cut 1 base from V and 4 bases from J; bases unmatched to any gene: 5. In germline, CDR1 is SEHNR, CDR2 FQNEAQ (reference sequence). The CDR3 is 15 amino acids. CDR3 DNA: TGTGCCAGCAGCTTAGGGGGACTAGCTTGGTACGAGCAGTACTTC. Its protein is CASSLGGLAWYEQYF.

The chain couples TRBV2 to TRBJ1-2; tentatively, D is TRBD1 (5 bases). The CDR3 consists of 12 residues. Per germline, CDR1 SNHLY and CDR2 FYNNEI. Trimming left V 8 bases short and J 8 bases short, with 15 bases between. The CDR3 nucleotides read TGTGCCAGCGGGACCCTGTACCGGGGCTACACCTTC. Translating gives CASGTLYRGYTF.

The DNA of the CDR3 is TGCAGTGCTAGAGATACCGGCCAGGCGGAGCAGTACTTC. Its translation is CSARDTGQAEQYF. V and J are TRBV20-1 and TRBJ2-7; D is undetermined. In germline, CDR1 is DFQATT, CDR2 SNEGSKA (reference sequence). The CDR3 is 13 residues long. V gave up 0 bases and J gave up 7 bases, with 13 bases separating them.

The CDR3: CSARVVDRSGYGYTF. In DNA form, the CDR3 reads TGCAGTGCTAGAGTGGTCGACAGGTCAGGCTATGGCTACACCTTC. The chain is built from TRBV20-1 and TRBJ1-2; D might be TRBD1 (6 bases). CDR1 is DFQATT and CDR2 is SNEGSKA in the germline V gene (reference sequence). This CDR3 is built from 15 residues. The V gene lost 1 base and the J gene lost 4 bases, with 16 bases spanning the gap.

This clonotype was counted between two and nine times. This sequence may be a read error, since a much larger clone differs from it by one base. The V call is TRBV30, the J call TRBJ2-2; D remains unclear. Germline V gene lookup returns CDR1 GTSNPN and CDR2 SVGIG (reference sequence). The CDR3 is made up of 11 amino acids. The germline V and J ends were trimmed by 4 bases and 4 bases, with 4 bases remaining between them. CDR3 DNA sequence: TGTGCCTGGATGAGCACCGGGGAGCTGTTTTTT. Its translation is CAWMSTGELFF.

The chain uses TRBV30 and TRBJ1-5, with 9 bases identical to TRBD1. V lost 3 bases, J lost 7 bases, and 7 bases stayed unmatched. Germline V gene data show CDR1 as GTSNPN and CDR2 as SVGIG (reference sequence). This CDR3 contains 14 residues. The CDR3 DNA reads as TGTGCCTGGAGATTACAGGGGGCCGGGCAGCCCCAGCATTTT. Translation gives CAWRLQGAGQPQHF.

Here the CDR3 reads CASRMDVAGNTIYF. The CDR3 DNA sequence: TGTGCCAGCAGGATGGACGTGGCAGGAAACACCATATATTTT. The chain combines TRBV5-8 with TRBJ1-3, with D uncertain. Per the germline V gene, CDR1 is SGHTS and CDR2 is YDEGEE. V shed 5 bases and J shed 4 bases, with 13 bases lying between them. The CDR3 is 14 residues long.

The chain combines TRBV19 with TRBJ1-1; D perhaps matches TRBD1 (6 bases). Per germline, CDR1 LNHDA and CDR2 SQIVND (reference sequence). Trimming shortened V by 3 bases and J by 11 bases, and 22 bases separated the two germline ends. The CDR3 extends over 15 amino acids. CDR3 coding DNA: TGTGCCAGTAGTATCACAGGGATCTCCGCCGCGGGGGCTTTCTTT. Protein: CASSITGISAAGAFF.

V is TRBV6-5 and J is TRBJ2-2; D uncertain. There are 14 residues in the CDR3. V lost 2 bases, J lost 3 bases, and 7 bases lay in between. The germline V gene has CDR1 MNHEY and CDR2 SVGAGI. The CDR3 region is CASSYLTDTGELFF. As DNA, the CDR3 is TGTGCCAGCAGTTACCTTACAGACACCGGGGAGCTGTTTTTT.

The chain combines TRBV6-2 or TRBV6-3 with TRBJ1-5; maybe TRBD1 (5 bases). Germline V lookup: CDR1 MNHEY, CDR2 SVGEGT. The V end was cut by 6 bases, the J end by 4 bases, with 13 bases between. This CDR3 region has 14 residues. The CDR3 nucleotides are TGTGCCAGCAGCTTCGACGGGGGAAATCAGCCCCAGCATTTT. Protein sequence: CASSFDGGNQPQHF.